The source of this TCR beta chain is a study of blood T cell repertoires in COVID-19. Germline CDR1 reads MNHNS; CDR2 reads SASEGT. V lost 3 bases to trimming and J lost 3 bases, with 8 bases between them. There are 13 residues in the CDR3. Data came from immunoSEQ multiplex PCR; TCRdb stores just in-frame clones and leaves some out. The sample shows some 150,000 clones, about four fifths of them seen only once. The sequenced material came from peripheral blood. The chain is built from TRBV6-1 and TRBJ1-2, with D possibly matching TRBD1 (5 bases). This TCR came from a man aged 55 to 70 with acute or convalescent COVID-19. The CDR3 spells CASSEAGHYGYTF. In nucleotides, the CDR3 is TGTGCCAGCAGTGAGGCAGGGCACTATGGCTACACCTTC.